This T cell receptor (beta chain) was identified in a study of T-cell memory formation after mild COVID-19 (dated by TCRdb to the early 2020s). Background on the whole study: TCR sequence clusters from the two donors were largely donor specific. In a couple of donors, T-cell clones that expanded and contracted after mild COVID-19 were followed by sequencing TCRalpha and TCRbeta repertoires longitudinally. The cohort was made up of two young adult volunteers, one female and one male, who were previously healthy. What the authors observed across the whole study: Contracting CD4+ clones appeared mostly in the CM and EM memory subsets, whereas CD8+ clones were enriched in EMRA. Only a couple of mild cases were covered by the study, and larger cohorts that include severe cases with pre-infection samples were considered necessary. Some responding clones were found in pre-infection memory, which suggests that pre-existing cross-reactive memory T cells took part in the SARS-CoV-2 response. Whether the second-wave clones peaking on day 37 were SARS-CoV-2 specific was not confirmed. Balanced CD4/CD8 phenotypes were observed for clones contracting from day 15 to 85, whereas a bias towards CD4+ was observed for a second wave of clones expanding from day 15 to 37.

Of note for this clonotype: Its antigen specificity is not known. Base qualities are not at hand, and no much larger clone is one base apart.

Ficoll-Paque density gradient centrifugation was used to isolate PBMCs. In the germline V gene (reference sequence), CDR1 corresponds to LNHDA and CDR2 to SQIVND. Deletion took 5 bases off V and 7 bases off J, with a span of 12 bases between the germline ends. The CDR3 sequence holds 13 residues, the cysteine and phenylalanine included. This entry keeps only the CDR3 DNA: 39 bases, framed from base 1. The instrument was an Illumina NovaSeq 6000. cDNA libraries for TCRalpha and TCRbeta were prepared by 5'RACE using constant-segment primers, with sample barcodes and unique molecular identifiers added. RNA was extracted from every sample with Trizol reagent. Library amplification was performed in two PCR steps, and a second sample barcode and Illumina TruSeq adapters were introduced in the second step. The libraries were sequenced on an Illumina NovaSeq using 2 x 150 bp paired-end reads. The authors' pipeline ran thus. Demultiplexing of reads and collapsing into UMI-guided consensus sequences were performed with migec v1.2.7. Using mixcr v2.1.11, the UMI consensuses were aligned to TRA and TRB V and J templates and assembled into clonotypes. A clonotype was counted as expanded or contracted only when both edgeR and NoisET called the clonotype significant, with the noise models trained on biological replicates. edgeR calls used a false discovery rate-adjusted p below 0.01 and a log2 fold-change threshold of 1. As an exploratory analysis of dynamics, PCA with hierarchical clustering was applied to max-normalized trajectories of the 1000 most abundant clonotypes. Each responding clone was given a CD4 or CD8 phenotype based on the CD4+ and CD8+ repertoires, which had been sequenced separately. The raw public reads went through TCRdb reprocessing: fastp at Q25, MiXCR clone calling, in-frame beta chains kept. Each entry merges the rows of one CDR3 protein and shows their most common DNA and genes. TCRdb assigned the V and J calls; the authors' analysis was not used. This sample lists 300,000 to 400,000 distinct CDR3 sequences; 25% to 30% were detected once. Of the sample, less than 15% is held by the ten largest clones.

The V and J segments used are TRBV19 and TRBJ1-5, with the identity of the D gene unclear. Material: PBMCs or a T cell subset sorted from them (not recorded which). The sequence derives from an adult woman who had mild COVID-19 (a few samples of this study predate the infection). The sample titles of this study are shuffled in the database, so cell type and time point are left out; the donor was told from shared clones. CDR3 protein: CASSASTPQPQHF. At the DNA level, the sequence is TGTGCCAGTAGTGCCTCGACCCCGCAGCCCCAGCATTTT.